This T cell receptor (beta chain) derives from a study of T cell responses to AZD1222 COVID-19 vaccine. Method: immunoSEQ multiplex PCR; TCRdb's copy keeps in-frame clones and lacks some. The data hold about 140,000 clones, with about 92% observed a single time. The germline V gene has CDR1 LNHNV and CDR2 YYDKDF (reference sequence). With 0 bases removed from V and 1 base from J, the gap between germline ends came to 27 bases. The CDR3 runs 22 residues. This sequence joins TRBV15 and TRBJ2-2; the D gene is possibly TRBD1 (6 bases). The sequences come from peripheral blood, collected 28 days after the second AZD1222 dose. This clonotype was sampled from an adult who received the AZD1222 COVID-19 vaccine. CDR3 residues: CATSRDWIQGRAPYLNTGELFF. The CDR3 bases are TGTGCCACCAGCAGAGATTGGATTCAGGGGCGTGCACCCTACCTGAACACCGGGGAGCTGTTTTTT.